The 27 T cell receptor beta chains given below trace back to one sample, sequenced in a study of shared clonotypes between healthy human individuals. The data were produced by immunoSEQ multiplex PCR, yet TCRdb's version contains in-frame clones alone and is incomplete. Among roughly 2,000,000 clones listed, just under 95% were seen once. Naive CD8 cells comprised CD45RO-negative, CCR7-positively selected cells, excluding terminally differentiated effector memory CD45RA+ cells. The sequenced sample was naive CD8+ T cells sorted from blood. The receptor set was obtained from a man younger than 35 in good health.

The chain carries TRBV4-1 and TRBJ2-7, with TRBD2 matching 9 bases. Germline trimming cut 3 bases from V and 1 base from J; bases unmatched to any gene: 10. Germline CDR1 MGHRA, CDR2 YSYEKL. The CDR3 is 17 amino acids. The CDR3 region has the DNA TGCGCCAGCAGCCACGGAGCTAGCGGGAAAAGTTCCTACGAGCAGTACTTC. It encodes CASSHGASGKSSYEQYF.

The genes are TRBV28 and TRBJ1-4; D perhaps matches TRBD1 (5 bases). The CDR3 consists of 15 residues. Germline V gene sequence: CDR1 MDHEN, CDR2 SYDVKM. Trimming stripped 4 bases from V and 1 base from J, with 10 bases between. In DNA form, the CDR3 reads TGTGCCAGCAGTTCCCGACAGTTAACTAATGAAAAACTGTTTTTT. Its translation: CASSSRQLTNEKLFF.

This chain uses TRBV10-1 with TRBJ2-1; 7 bases fit TRBD1. The CDR3 has 13 amino acids. V trimming: 5 bases; J trimming: 5 bases; junction bases outside the gene matches: 3. CDR1 is WNHNN and CDR2 is SYGVQD in the germline V gene (reference sequence). The CDR3: CASSSTGNNEQFF. The CDR3 nucleotides read TGCGCCAGCAGTTCGACAGGGAACAATGAGCAGTTCTTC.

This chain connects TRBV4-1 to TRBJ2-1; 7 bases are shared with TRBD2. Germline CDR1 and CDR2: MGHRA and YSYEKL. CDR3 length: 14 amino acids. J gave up 9 bases and V 1 base, and 6 bases lay outside the gene matches. CDR3 in amino acids: CASSQASGTPEQFF. CDR3 in DNA: TGCGCCAGCAGCCAAGCAAGCGGGACCCCTGAGCAGTTCTTC.

The chain links TRBV27 to TRBJ2-7; D gene uncertain. The V gene lost 3 bases and the J gene lost 3 bases, with 12 bases spanning the gap. This CDR3 comprises 14 residues. Per germline, CDR1 MNHEY and CDR2 SMNVEV (reference sequence). The CDR3 protein is CASSFRGVIYEQYF. The CDR3 nucleotides are TGTGCCAGCAGTTTCCGAGGAGTAATCTACGAGCAGTACTTC.

The CDR3 region is CASSSGTEGETQYF. In nucleotides, the CDR3 is TGTGCCAGCAGTTCGGGGACTGAAGGAGAGACCCAGTACTTC. This sequence joins TRBV27 and TRBJ2-5, with a possible D match to TRBD2 (6 bases). Germline CDR1 and CDR2: MNHEY and SMNVEV (reference sequence). This CDR3 spans 14 amino acids. Deletions cut 4 bases from V and 4 bases from J, with 13 bases between.

Points on this clone: The same CDR3 is also encoded by other DNA sequences in this sample. This chain links TRBV5-1 with TRBJ2-1, with TRBD1 as a possible D gene (5 bases). CDR1 and CDR2 from the germline V gene are SGHRS and YFSETQ. Trimming removed 0 bases at V and 7 bases at J, with 5 bases between. The CDR3 extends over 12 amino acids. CDR3 nucleotide sequence: TGCGCCAGCAGCTTGGCAGGGAATGAGCAGTTCTTC. This encodes CASSLAGNEQFF.

The chain joins TRBV6-1 to TRBJ2-1; TRBD2 agrees at 7 bases. V trimming: 3 bases; J trimming: 4 bases; junction bases outside the gene matches: 3. CDR1 is MNHNS and CDR2 is SASEGT in the germline V gene. The CDR3 loop spans 14 amino acids. The CDR3 nucleotides read TGTGCCAGCAGTGAGGAGCGGGAATACAATGAGCAGTTCTTC. This sequence encodes CASSEEREYNEQFF.

J is TRBJ2-1 and V is TRBV5-6; D unresolved. V lost 3 bases and J 0 bases, leaving 10 bases between the germline ends. The CDR3 is made up of 15 amino acids. Germline CDR1 is SGHDT and CDR2 is YYEEEE. The DNA of the CDR3 is TGTGCCAGCAGCTCGGTCGTAAGCTCCTACAATGAGCAGTTCTTC. This codes for CASSSVVSSYNEQFF.

This sequence joins TRBV11-2 and TRBJ2-7, with D uncertain. Trimming took off 6 bases at V and 5 bases at J, with 8 bases between the two ends. CDR1 and CDR2 (germline): SGHAT, FQNNGV. The CDR3 runs 11 residues. The CDR3, as DNA: TGTGCCAGCAGGCAATTTGACGAGCAGTACTTC. The encoded protein is CASRQFDEQYF.

CDR3 loop: CATSWGAGYEQYF. CDR3 in DNA: TGTGCCACCAGCTGGGGGGCGGGGTACGAGCAGTACTTC. The chain uses TRBV15 and TRBJ2-7; D tentatively reads TRBD1 or TRBD2 (6 bases each). This CDR3 spans 13 amino acids. The V gene's germline CDR1 is LNHNV and CDR2 YYDKDF (reference sequence). The V end was cut by 5 bases, the J end by 4 bases, with 12 bases between.

The chain carries TRBV28 and TRBJ1-1, with D uncertain. The CDR3 consists of 12 residues. Trimming took off 4 bases at V and 0 bases at J, with 3 bases between the two ends. Germline V CDR1 and CDR2: MDHEN, SYDVKM. Here the CDR3 DNA reads TGTGCCAGCAGTTGGGTGAACACTGAAGCTTTCTTT. Protein product: CASSWVNTEAFF.

The J gene is TRBJ1-1, the V gene TRBV5-1; possibly TRBD1 for D (6 bases). Trimming cost V 6 bases and J 0 bases, with 18 bases left between them. This CDR3 spans 16 amino acids. Germline V gives CDR1 SGHRS, CDR2 YFSETQ. The CDR3 region is CASTRGADLMNTEAFF. The CDR3 DNA reads TGCGCCAGCACCAGGGGCGCGGACTTGATGAACACTGAAGCTTTCTTT.

This clone was seen only once. The V and J genes are TRBV9 and TRBJ2-1, with 8 bases lining up with TRBD1. Germline-derived CDR1 and CDR2 are SGDLS and YYNGEE. The V gene end was trimmed by 5 bases and the J gene end by 4 bases; junction bases not matched to a gene: 8. This CDR3 has 15 residues. This chain's CDR3 is CASSPAGTGYNEQFF. CDR3 bases: TGTGCCAGCAGTCCTGCCGGGACAGGTTACAATGAGCAGTTCTTC. The complete variable domain, with remaining parts taken from reference TRBV9 and TRBJ2-1, reads DSGVTQTPKHLITATGQRVTLRCSPRSGDLSVYWYQQSLDQGLQFLIQYYNGEERAKGNILERFSAQQFPDLHSELNLSSLELGDSALYFCASSPAGTGYNEQFFGPGTRLTVL.

This clone was found once. The chain uses TRBV29-1 and TRBJ2-1; D is undetermined. V gave up 0 bases and J gave up 2 bases, with 14 bases separating them. The CDR3 has 16 residues. Germline loops: CDR1 SQVTM, CDR2 ANQGSEA. CDR3 in amino acids: CSVEEMSADPYNEQFF. Here the CDR3 DNA reads TGCAGCGTTGAAGAAATGTCCGCGGACCCCTACAATGAGCAGTTCTTC.

The chain is built from TRBV9 and TRBJ1-1; no definite D call. The CDR3 is made up of 13 amino acids. Germline CDR1 reads SGDLS; CDR2 reads YYNGEE. The V and J ends lost 0 bases and 8 bases respectively, with 11 bases between them. CDR3 residues: CASSVDGEREAFF. In DNA form, the CDR3 reads TGTGCCAGCAGCGTAGACGGGGAAAGAGAAGCTTTCTTT.

This clone showed up just once. The rearrangement uses TRBV13 and TRBJ2-3; 11 bases are a match to TRBD2. The J segment lost 0 bases and the V segment lost 2 bases, leaving 7 bases of the junction unmatched. From germline, CDR1 is PRHDT and CDR2 FYEKMQ (reference sequence). This CDR3 has 18 residues. CDR3 sequence: CASSLRSSGRTSTDTQYF. In DNA, the CDR3 is TGTGCCAGCAGCTTAAGGTCTAGCGGGAGGACCAGCACAGATACGCAGTATTTT.

The chain carries TRBV9 and TRBJ2-7; D is undetermined. Germline loops: CDR1 SGDLS, CDR2 YYNGEE. V lost 0 bases to trimming and J lost 1 base, with 11 bases between them. This CDR3 has 15 amino acids. The CDR3 loop is CASSVGSDVSYEQYF. The CDR3 nucleotides read TGTGCCAGCAGCGTAGGTTCGGACGTATCCTACGAGCAGTACTTC.

This clone has only one observation. The sample holds other DNA sequences that translate to the same CDR3. The chain has TRBV27 and TRBJ1-5; TRBD1 might be the D (5 bases). The V gene lost 3 bases and the J gene lost 6 bases, with 9 bases spanning the gap. This CDR3 has 13 residues. Germline loops: CDR1 MNHEY, CDR2 SMNVEV (reference sequence). CDR3 nucleotides: TGTGCCAGCAGTTTGGCGGGGGGTCAGCCCCAGCATTTT. Protein sequence: CASSLAGGQPQHF.

This rearrangement joins TRBV30 to TRBJ2-5, with D unclear. Trimming removed 2 bases at V and 4 bases at J, with 20 bases between. Germline V gene lookup returns CDR1 GTSNPN and CDR2 SVGIG (reference sequence). The CDR3 sequence is 16 residues long. The DNA of the CDR3 is TGTGCCTGGAGTACCACCCCCGTTTTCTCAGGAGAGACCCAGTACTTC. It encodes CAWSTTPVFSGETQYF.

V is TRBV2 and J is TRBJ1-5; D may be TRBD1 (5 bases). The germline V gene has CDR1 SNHLY and CDR2 FYNNEI. The CDR3 consists of 15 residues. The germline V and J ends were trimmed by 0 bases and 3 bases, with 9 bases remaining between them. The CDR3, as DNA: TGTGCCAGCAGTGAAGCTGAGGGGACCAATCAGCCCCAGCATTTT. It is translated as CASSEAEGTNQPQHF.

CDR3 nucleotide sequence: TGTGCCAGCACCTGGGACCTTTACAATGAGCAGTTCTTC. Encoded protein: CASTWDLYNEQFF. The gene calls are TRBV7-9 and TRBJ2-1; either TRBD1 or TRBD2 may fit D (5 bases each). V dropped 7 bases and J dropped 4 bases, with 11 bases sitting between them. The CDR3 covers 13 residues. The germline V gene has CDR1 SEHNR and CDR2 FQNEAQ (reference sequence).

This clone was counted once. The V call is TRBV18, the J call TRBJ2-7; D possibly corresponds to TRBD2 (6 bases). CDR3 length equals 15 residues. Trimming shortened V by 1 base and J by 6 bases, and 16 bases separated the two germline ends. Germline CDR1 reads KGHSH; CDR2 reads LQKENI. DNA for the CDR3: TGTGCCAGCTCACCACAGCCCGGGACTTCAACCGAGCAGTACTTC. This translates into CASSPQPGTSTEQYF.

V usage is TRBV2 and J usage is TRBJ2-3; a possible D gene is TRBD1 (6 bases). Germline assignment: CDR1 SNHLY and CDR2 FYNNEI. V was shortened by 5 bases and J by 3 bases, with 15 bases between the two germline ends. This CDR3 is built from 15 residues. The CDR3 here is CASSRTGGRTDTQYF. The CDR3 region has the DNA TGTGCCAGCAGTCGGACTGGGGGCCGGACAGATACGCAGTATTTT.

The chain recombines TRBV6-6 with TRBJ1-4; D gene unclear. The CDR3 totals 14 residues. Germline V gene sequence: CDR1 MNHNY, CDR2 SVGAGI (reference sequence). V lost 5 bases and J lost 2, with 9 bases in between. CDR3 bases: TGTGCCAGCAGTCGGCAGTGGACTAATGAAAAACTGTTTTTT. It translates to CASSRQWTNEKLFF.

The V gene is TRBV9, the J gene TRBJ2-1; a possible D gene is TRBD1 (5 bases). Trimming left V 0 bases short and J 0 bases short, with 13 bases between. The germline gives CDR1 SGDLS, CDR2 YYNGEE. CDR3 length: 17 amino acids. The CDR3 protein is CASSVEGFVYSYNEQFF. The CDR3 bases are TGTGCCAGCAGCGTAGAGGGGTTCGTGTACTCCTACAATGAGCAGTTCTTC.

J is TRBJ2-6 and V is TRBV6-1; no firm D call. The CDR3 contains 15 residues. Germline V CDR1 and CDR2: MNHNS, SASEGT. V gave up 4 bases and J gave up 4 bases, with 11 bases separating them. Here the CDR3 reads CASSGGYNGANVLTF. The DNA for the CDR3 is TGTGCCAGCAGTGGGGGTTACAACGGGGCCAACGTCCTGACTTTC.